This TCR beta chain was identified in a study of blood T cell repertoires in COVID-19. Study in general: The United States, Italy and Spain provided the acute and convalescent COVID-19 samples. From T cells, B-cell-depleted T cells, or PBMCs came the material, which was cDNA or gDNA.

Original data processing: Amplifying reference gene primers gave estimates of nucleated cell counts. The assay was immunoSEQ multiplex PCR, and TCRdb's table has in-frame clones only and misses some. The V and J calls and clone size were taken over from that table, and D and trimming were inferred from the DNA. The data show 110,000 to 150,000 clones, approximately 79% seen once. The sequence derives from a man aged 45-60 years with active or convalescent COVID-19. The sequencing input was peripheral blood.

The CDR3, as DNA: TGTGCCAGCAGCTTAAATTCAGGGGTTGCTGAGCAGTTCTTC. Translation: CASSLNSGVAEQFF. The rearrangement joins TRBV7-3 to TRBJ2-1; maybe TRBD1 (6 bases). This CDR3 region has 14 residues. CDR1 is SGHTA, CDR2 FQGTGA, per germline. V was shortened by 1 base and J by 9 bases, with 13 bases between the two germline ends. The whole variable domain, remainder taken from reference TRBV7-3 and TRBJ2-1, is GAGVSQTPSNKVTEKGKYVELRCDPISGHTALYWYRQSLGQGPEFLIYFQGTGAADDSGLPNDRFFAVRPEGSVSTLKIQRTERGDSAVYLCASSLNSGVAEQFFGPGTRLTVL.